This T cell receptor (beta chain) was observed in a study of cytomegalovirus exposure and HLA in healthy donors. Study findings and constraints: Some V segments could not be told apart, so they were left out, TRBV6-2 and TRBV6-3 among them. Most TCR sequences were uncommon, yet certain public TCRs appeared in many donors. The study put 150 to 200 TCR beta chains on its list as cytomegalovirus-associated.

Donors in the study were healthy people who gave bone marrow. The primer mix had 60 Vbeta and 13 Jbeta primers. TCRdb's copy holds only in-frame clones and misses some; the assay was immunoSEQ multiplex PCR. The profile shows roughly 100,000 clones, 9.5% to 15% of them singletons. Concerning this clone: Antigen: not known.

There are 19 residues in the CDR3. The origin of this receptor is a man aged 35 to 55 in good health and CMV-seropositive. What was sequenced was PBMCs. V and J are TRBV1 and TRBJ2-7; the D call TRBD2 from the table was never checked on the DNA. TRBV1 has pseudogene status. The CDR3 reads CTSSRGPGRVAGNLYEQYF. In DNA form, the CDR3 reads TGCACCAGCAGCCGCGGGCCAGGTAGGGTAGCGGGAAACCTCTACGAGCAGTACTTC.